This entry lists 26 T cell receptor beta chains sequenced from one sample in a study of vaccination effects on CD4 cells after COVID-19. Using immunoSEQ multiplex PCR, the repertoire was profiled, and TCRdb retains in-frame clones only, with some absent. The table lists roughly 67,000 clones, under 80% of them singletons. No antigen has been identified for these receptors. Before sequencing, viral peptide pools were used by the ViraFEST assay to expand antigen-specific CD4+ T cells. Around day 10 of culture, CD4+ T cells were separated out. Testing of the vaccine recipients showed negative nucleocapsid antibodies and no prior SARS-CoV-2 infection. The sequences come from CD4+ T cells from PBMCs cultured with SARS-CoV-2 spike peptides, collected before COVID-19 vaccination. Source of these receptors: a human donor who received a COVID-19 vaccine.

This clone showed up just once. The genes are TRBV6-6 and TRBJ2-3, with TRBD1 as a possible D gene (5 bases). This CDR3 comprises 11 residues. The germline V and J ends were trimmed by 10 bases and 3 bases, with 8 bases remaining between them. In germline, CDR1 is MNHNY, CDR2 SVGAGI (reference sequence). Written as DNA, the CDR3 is TGTGCCACCACAGGTACAGATACGCAGTATTTT. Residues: CATTGTDTQYF.

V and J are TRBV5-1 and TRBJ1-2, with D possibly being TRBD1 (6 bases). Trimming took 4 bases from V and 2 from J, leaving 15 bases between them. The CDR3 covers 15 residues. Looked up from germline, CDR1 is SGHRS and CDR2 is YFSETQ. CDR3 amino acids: CASSKTTGSNYGYTF. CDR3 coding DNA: TGCGCCAGCAGCAAAACGACAGGTTCGAACTATGGCTACACCTTC.

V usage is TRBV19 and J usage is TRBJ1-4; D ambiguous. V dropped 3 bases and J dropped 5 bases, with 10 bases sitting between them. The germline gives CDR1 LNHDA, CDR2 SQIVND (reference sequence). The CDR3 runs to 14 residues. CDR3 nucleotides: TGTGCCAGTAGTATTTCCGGTCCGAATGAAAAACTGTTTTTT. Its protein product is CASSISGPNEKLFF. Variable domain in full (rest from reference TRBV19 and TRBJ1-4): DGGITQSPKYLFRKEGQNVTLSCEQNLNHDAMYWYRQDPGQGLRLIYYSQIVNDFQKGDIAEGYSVSREKKESFPLTVTSAQKNPTAFYLCASSISGPNEKLFFGSGTQLSVL.

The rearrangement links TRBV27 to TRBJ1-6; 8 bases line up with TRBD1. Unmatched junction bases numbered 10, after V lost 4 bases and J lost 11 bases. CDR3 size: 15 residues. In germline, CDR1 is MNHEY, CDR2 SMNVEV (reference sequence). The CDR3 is CASSSGVTGVAPLHF. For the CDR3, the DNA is TGTGCCAGCAGTTCCGGAGTGACAGGGGTTGCACCCCTCCACTTT.

The CDR3 DNA reads TGTGCCAGCAGCCCCGGGACAGGGACCTATGGCTACACCTTC. This encodes CASSPGTGTYGYTF. The V gene is TRBV7-8, the J gene TRBJ1-2; 9 bases match TRBD1. V was clipped by 5 bases and J by 4 bases; unmatched bases: 5. The CDR3 totals 14 residues. Germline CDR1 is SGHVS and CDR2 is FQNEAQ.

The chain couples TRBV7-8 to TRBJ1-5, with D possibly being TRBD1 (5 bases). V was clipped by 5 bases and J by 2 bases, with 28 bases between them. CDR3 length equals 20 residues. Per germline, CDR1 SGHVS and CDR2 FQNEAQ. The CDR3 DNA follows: TGTGCCAGCAGCAAGACACCCCCGGGGCTATGGGGCGGTGGCAATCAGCCCCAGCATTTT. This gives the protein CASSKTPPGLWGGGNQPQHF. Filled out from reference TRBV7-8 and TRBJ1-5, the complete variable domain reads GAGVSQSPRYKVAKRGQDVALRCDPISGHVSLFWYQQALGQGPEFLTYFQNEAQLDKSGLPSDRFFAERPEGSVSTLKIQRTQQEDSAVYLCASSKTPPGLWGGGNQPQHFGDGTRLSIL.

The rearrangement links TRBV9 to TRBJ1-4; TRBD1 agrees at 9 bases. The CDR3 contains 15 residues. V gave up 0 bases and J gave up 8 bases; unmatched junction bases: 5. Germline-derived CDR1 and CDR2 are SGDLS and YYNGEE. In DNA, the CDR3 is TGTGCCAGCAGCGTAGGGACAGGGGTGGGCGAAAAACTGTTTTTT. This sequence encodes CASSVGTGVGEKLFF.

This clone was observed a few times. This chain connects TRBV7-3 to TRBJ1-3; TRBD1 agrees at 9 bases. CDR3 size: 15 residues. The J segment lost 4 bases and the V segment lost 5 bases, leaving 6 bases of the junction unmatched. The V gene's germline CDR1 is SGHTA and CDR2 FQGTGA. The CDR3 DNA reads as TGTGCCAGCAGCCTGGGACAGGGATCAGGAAACACCATATATTTT. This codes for CASSLGQGSGNTIYF.

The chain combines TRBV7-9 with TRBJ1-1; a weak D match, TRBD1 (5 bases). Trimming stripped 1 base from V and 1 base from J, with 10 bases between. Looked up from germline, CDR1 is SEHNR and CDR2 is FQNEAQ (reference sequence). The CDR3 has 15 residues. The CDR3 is CASSLDGGRNTEAFF. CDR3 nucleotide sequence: TGTGCCAGCAGCTTAGATGGGGGACGGAACACTGAAGCTTTCTTT. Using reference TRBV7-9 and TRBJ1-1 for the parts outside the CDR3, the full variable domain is DTGVSQNPRHKITKRGQNVTFRCDPISEHNRLYWYRQTLGQGPEFLTYFQNEAQLEKSRLLSDRFSAERPKGSFSTLEIQRTEQGDSAMYLCASSLDGGRNTEAFFGQGTRLTVV.

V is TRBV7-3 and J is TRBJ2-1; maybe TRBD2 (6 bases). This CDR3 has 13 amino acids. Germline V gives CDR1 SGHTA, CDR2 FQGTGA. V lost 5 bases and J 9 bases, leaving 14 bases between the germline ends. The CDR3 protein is CASSAAGFSEQFF. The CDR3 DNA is TGTGCCAGCAGCGCTGCGGGGTTCAGTGAGCAGTTCTTC. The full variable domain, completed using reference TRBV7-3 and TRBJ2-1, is GAGVSQTPSNKVTEKGKYVELRCDPISGHTALYWYRQSLGQGPEFLIYFQGTGAADDSGLPNDRFFAVRPEGSVSTLKIQRTERGDSAVYLCASSAAGFSEQFFGPGTRLTVL.

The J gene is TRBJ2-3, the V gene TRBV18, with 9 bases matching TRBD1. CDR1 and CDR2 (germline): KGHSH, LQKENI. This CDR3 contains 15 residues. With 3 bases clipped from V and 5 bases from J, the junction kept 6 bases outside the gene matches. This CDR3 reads CASSPLGTGQDTQYF. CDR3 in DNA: TGTGCCAGCTCACCGCTGGGGACAGGGCAAGATACGCAGTATTTT.

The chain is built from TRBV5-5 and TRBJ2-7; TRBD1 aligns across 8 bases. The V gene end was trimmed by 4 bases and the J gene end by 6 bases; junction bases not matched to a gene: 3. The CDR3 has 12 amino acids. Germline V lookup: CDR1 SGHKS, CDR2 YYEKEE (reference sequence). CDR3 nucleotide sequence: TGTGCCAGCAGCACTACAGGGGGCGAGCAGTACGTC. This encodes CASSTTGGEQYV.

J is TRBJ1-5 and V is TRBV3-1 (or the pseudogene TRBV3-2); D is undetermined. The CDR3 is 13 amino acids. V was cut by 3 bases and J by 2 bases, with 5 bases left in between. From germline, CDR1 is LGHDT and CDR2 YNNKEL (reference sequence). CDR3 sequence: CASSHGGNQPQHF. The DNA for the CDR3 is TGTGCCAGCAGCCACGGTGGCAATCAGCCCCAGCATTTT.

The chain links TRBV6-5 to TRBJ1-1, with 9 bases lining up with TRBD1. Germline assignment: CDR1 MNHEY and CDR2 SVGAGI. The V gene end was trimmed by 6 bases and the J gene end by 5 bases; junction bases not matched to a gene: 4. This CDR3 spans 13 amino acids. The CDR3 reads CASRDRGGTEAFF. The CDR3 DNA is TGTGCCAGCAGGGACAGGGGAGGAACTGAAGCTTTCTTT.

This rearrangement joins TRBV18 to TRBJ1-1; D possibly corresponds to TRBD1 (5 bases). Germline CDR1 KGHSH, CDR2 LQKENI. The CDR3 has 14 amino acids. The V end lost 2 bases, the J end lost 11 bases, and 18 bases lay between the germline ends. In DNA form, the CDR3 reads TGTGCCAGCTCACCAGGGGACCAGGCTGTTGAGGCTTTCTTT. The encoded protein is CASSPGDQAVEAFF. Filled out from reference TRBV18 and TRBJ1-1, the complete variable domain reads NAGVMQNPRHLVRRRGQEARLRCSPMKGHSHVYWYRQLPEEGLKFMVYLQKENIIDESGMPKERFSAEFPKEGPSILRIQQVVRGDSAAYFCASSPGDQAVEAFFGQGTRLTVV.

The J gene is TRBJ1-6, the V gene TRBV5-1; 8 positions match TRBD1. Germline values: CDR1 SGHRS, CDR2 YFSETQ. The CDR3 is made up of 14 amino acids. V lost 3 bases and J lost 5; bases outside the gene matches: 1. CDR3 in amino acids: CASSWTGNNSPLHF. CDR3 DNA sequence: TGCGCCAGCAGCTGGACAGGGAATAATTCACCCCTCCACTTT. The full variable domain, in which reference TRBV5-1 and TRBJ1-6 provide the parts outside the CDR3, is KAGVTQTPRYLIKTRGQQVTLSCSPISGHRSVSWYQQTPGQGLQFLFEYFSETQRNKGNFPGRFSGRQFSNSRSEMNVSTLELGDSALYLCASSWTGNNSPLHFGNGTRLTVT.

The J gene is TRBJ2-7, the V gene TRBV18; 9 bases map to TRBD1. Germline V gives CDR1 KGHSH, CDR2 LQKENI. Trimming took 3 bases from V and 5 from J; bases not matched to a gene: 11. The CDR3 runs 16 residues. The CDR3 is CASSPQGQGMIDEQYV. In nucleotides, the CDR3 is TGTGCCAGCTCACCCCAGGGACAGGGAATGATCGACGAGCAGTACGTC.

The CDR3 bases are TGTGCCAGCAGCTTAATAGCGGGGGGCACCCTCTACGAGCAGTACGTC. Its translation: CASSLIAGGTLYEQYV. V gene TRBV7-8 combines with J gene TRBJ2-7, with 10 bases lining up with TRBD2. Losses at the gene ends were 2 bases for V and 3 bases for J; bases not matched to a gene: 7. The CDR3 sequence is 16 residues long. CDR1 is SGHVS and CDR2 is FQNEAQ in the germline V gene.

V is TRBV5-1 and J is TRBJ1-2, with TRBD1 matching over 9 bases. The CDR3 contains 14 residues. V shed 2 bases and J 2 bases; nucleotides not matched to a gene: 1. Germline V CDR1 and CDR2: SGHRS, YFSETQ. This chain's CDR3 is CASSFGQGNYGYTF. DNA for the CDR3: TGCGCCAGCAGCTTTGGACAGGGGAACTATGGCTACACCTTC.

This chain's CDR3 is CASGRTARDGYTF. The CDR3, as DNA: TGTGCCAGTGGCCGGACAGCGAGGGATGGCTACACCTTC. This rearrangement joins TRBV19 to TRBJ1-2, with a weak D call TRBD1 (6 bases). V was shortened by 8 bases and J by 6 bases, with 16 bases between the two germline ends. This CDR3 contains 13 residues. CDR1 LNHDA and CDR2 SQIVND come from the germline V gene (reference sequence).

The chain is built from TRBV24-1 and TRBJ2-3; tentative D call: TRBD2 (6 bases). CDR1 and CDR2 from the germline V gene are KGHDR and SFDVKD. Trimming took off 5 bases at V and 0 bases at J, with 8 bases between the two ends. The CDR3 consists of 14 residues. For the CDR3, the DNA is TGTGCCACCAGTGTACGGGGGAGCACAGATACGCAGTATTTT. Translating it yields CATSVRGSTDTQYF.

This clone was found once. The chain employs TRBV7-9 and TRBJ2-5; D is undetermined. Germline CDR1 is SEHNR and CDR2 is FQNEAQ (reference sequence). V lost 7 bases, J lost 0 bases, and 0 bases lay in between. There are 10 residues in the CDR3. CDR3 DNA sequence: TGTGCCAGCAACCAAGAGACCCAGTACTTC. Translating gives CASNQETQYF.

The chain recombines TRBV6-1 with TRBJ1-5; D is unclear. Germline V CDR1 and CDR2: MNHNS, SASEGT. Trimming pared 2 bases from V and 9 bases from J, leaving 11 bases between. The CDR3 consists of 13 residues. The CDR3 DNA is TGTGCCAGCAGTGAACGGACCGACTGGCCCCAGCATTTT. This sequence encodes CASSERTDWPQHF.

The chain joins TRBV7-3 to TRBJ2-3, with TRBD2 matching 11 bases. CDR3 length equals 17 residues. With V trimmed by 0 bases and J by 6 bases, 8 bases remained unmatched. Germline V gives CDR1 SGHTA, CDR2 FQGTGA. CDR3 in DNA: TGTGCCAGCAGCTTAACGTCACGGCTAGCGGGGGGTGATACGCAGTATTTT. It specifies CASSLTSRLAGGDTQYF.

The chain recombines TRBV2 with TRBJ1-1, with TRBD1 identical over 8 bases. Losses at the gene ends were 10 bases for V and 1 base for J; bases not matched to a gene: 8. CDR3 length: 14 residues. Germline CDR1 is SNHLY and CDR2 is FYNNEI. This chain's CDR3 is CATRQGMANTEAFF. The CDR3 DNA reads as TGTGCCACCCGACAGGGGATGGCGAACACTGAAGCTTTCTTT.

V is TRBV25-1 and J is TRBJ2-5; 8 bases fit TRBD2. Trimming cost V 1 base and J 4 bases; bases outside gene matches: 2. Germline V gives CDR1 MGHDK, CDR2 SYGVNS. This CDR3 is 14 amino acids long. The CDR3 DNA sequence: TGTGCCAGCAGTGAATCGGGGGGGAGAGAGACCCAGTACTTC. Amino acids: CASSESGGRETQYF.